These 3 T cell receptor beta chains originate from one sample sequenced in a study of cytomegalovirus exposure and HLA in healthy donors. It was with 60 Vbeta and 13 Jbeta primers that the PCR ran. Repertoires were generated with immunoSEQ multiplex PCR, while TCRdb's copy carries only in-frame clones and drops some. There are approximately 210,000 clones in the sample; roughly four fifths occur only once, and around 2.2% lies in the top ten. Sequencing input: PBMCs. These receptor sequences come from a woman aged 25-40 years in good health and CMV-seropositive.

This clone was found a few times. J is TRBJ1-2 and V is TRBV29-1; D is ambiguous. The CDR3 runs to 12 residues. Germline loops: CDR1 SQVTM, CDR2 ANQGSEA. V was pared by 6 bases and J by 8 bases, with 16 bases between. In DNA, the CDR3 is TGCAGCGTACCGGTCCGTGCTCTGGGCTACACCTTC. Protein product: CSVPVRALGYTF.

V gene TRBV9 combines with J gene TRBJ1-4; no reliable D call. V shed 0 bases and J shed 0 bases, with 15 bases lying between them. CDR3 length: 18 amino acids. Germline loops: CDR1 SGDLS, CDR2 YYNGEE. This CDR3 reads CASSVDPYPGATNEKLFF. The DNA for the CDR3 is TGTGCCAGCAGCGTAGACCCCTACCCCGGGGCAACTAATGAAAAACTGTTTTTT.

V usage is TRBV6-6 and J usage is TRBJ2-2, with D perhaps TRBD2 (5 bases). Germline V CDR1 and CDR2: MNHNY, SVGAGI (reference sequence). This CDR3 region has 15 residues. V was shortened by 7 bases and J by 6 bases, with 18 bases between the two germline ends. The CDR3 reads CASKSFGDPAGELFF. In DNA, the CDR3 is TGTGCCAGCAAGAGTTTCGGGGATCCGGCCGGGGAGCTGTTTTTT.